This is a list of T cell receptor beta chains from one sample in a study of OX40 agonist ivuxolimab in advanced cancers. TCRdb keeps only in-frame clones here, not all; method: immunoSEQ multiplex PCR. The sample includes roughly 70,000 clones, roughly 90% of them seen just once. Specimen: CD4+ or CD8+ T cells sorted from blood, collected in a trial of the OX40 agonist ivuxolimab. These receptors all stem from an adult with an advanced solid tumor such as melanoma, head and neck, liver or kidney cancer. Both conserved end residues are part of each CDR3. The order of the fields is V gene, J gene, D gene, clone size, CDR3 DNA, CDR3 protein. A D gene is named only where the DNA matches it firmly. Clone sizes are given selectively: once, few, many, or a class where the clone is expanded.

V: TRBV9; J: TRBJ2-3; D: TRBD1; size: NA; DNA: TGTGCCAGCAGCGTTCAGGGGGACACAGATACGCAGTATTTT; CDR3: CASSVQGDTDTQYF
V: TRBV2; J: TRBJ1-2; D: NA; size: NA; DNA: TGTGCCAGCAGTGGCCGAGGACAGTCAAACTATGGCTACACCTTC; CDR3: CASSGRGQSNYGYTF
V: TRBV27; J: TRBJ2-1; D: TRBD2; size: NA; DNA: TGTGCCAGCAGCTTAAAAGCGGGAGGGCCTTATGAGCAGTTCTTC; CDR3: CASSLKAGGPYEQFF
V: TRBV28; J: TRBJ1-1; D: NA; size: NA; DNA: TGTGCCAGCAGTTTAGCAGCTGAAGCTTTCTTT; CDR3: CASSLAAEAFF
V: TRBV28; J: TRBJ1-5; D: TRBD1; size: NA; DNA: TGTGCCAGCAGTTTACCGGGACAGTATAGCAATCAGCCCCAGCATTTT; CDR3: CASSLPGQYSNQPQHF
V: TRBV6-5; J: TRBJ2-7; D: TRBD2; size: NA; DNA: TGTGCCAGCAGCAAGGGACTAGCGGGAGAGGGCGAGCAGTACTTC; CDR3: CASSKGLAGEGEQYF
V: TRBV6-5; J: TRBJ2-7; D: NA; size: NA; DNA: TGTGCCAGCAGTTACTCTTACCTAGAGTCCTACGAGCAGTACTTC; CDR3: CASSYSYLESYEQYF
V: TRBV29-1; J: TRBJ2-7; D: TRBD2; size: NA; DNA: TGCAGCGGACTAGCGAATCACTACGAGCAGTACTTC; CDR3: CSGLANHYEQYF
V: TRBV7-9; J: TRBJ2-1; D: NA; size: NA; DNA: TGTGCCAGCAGCTCCCAACGACTAGTAGGTGAGCAGTTCTTC; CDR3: CASSSQRLVGEQFF
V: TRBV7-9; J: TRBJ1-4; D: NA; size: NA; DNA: TGTGCCAGCAGCCCCTCAGGGGTCGGTGAAAAACTGTTTTTT; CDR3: CASSPSGVGEKLFF
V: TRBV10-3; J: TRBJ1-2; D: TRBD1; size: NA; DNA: TGTGCCATCAGGGCAGCCGGGACAGGGGGCAACTATGGCTACACCTTC; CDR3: CAIRAAGTGGNYGYTF
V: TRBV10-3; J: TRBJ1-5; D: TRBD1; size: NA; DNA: TGTGCCACCTCGTCAGGTGTCGGACAGGGATTGGGTCAGCCCCAGCATTTT; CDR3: CATSSGVGQGLGQPQHF
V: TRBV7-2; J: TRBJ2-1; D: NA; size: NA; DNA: TGTGCCAGCAGCTCCAGTTCCTCCTACAATGAGCAGTTCTTC; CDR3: CASSSSSSYNEQFF
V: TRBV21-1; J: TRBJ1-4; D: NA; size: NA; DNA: TGTGCCAGCAGAGACAAGGTGCATAATGAAAAACTGTTTTTT; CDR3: CASRDKVHNEKLFF
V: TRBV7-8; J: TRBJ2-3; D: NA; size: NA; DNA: TGTGCCACAGGGGCGGGGGCGAGCACAGATACGCAGTATTTT; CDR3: CATGAGASTDTQYF
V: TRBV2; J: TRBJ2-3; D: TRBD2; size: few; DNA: TGTGCCAGCATAGGAGATAGCGGGAGAGCAGATACGCAGTATTTT; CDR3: CASIGDSGRADTQYF
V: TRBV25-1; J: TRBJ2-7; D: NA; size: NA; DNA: TGTGCCGTGAAGGACACAAACTCCTACGAGCAGTACTTC; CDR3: CAVKDTNSYEQYF
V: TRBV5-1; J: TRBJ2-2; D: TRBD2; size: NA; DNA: TGCGCCAGCAGATCCCCTAGCCGCCGGGGGCTAGCGGGAGTTGGAGCTACCGGGGAGCTGTTTTTT; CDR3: CASRSPSRRGLAGVGATGELFF
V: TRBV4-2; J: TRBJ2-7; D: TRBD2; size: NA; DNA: TGTGCCAGCAGCCATCTAGCGGGATATACCTACGAGCAGTACTTC; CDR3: CASSHLAGYTYEQYF
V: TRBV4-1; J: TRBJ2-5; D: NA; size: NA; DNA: TGCGCCAGCACCTCCTTATTTGGGACCCAGTACTTC; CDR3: CASTSLFGTQYF
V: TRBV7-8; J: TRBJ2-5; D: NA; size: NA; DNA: TGTGCCAGCAGCTTAGACAGGCCTTCTGAGACCCAGTACTTC; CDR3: CASSLDRPSETQYF
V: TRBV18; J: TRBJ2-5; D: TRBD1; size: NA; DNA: TGTGCCAGCTCACGAGGACAGGTTGAAGAGACCCAGTACTTC; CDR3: CASSRGQVEETQYF
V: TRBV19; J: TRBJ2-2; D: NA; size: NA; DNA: TGTGCCAGTAACTCCCAGGGGCCCGGGGAGCTGTTTTTT; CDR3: CASNSQGPGELFF
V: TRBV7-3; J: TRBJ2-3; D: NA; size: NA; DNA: TGTGCCAGCAGCAGGACAATCAGCACAGATACGCAGTATTTT; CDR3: CASSRTISTDTQYF
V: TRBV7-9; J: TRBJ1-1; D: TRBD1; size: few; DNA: TGTGCCAGCAGCTCGGACAGGGAGTACACTGAAGCTTTCTTT; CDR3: CASSSDREYTEAFF
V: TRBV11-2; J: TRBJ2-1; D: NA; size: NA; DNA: TGTGCCAGCAGCGTCGTCTATGAGCAGTTCTTC; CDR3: CASSVVYEQFF
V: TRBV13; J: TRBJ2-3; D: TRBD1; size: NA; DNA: TGTGCCAGCAGCCGCCCGACAGGGCTCGCAGATACGCAGTATTTT; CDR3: CASSRPTGLADTQYF
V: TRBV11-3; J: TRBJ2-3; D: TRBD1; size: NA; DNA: TGTGCCAGCAGCTCCCAGGGGGACACAGATACGCAGTATTTT; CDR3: CASSSQGDTDTQYF
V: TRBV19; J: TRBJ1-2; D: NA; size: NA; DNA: TGTGCCAGTAGTATAGCCTCGTCCGGGGCTGGCTACACCTTC; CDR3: CASSIASSGAGYTF
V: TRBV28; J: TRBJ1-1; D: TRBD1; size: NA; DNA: TGTGCCAGCAGTTTACTAGACAGGGGAGCTTTCTTT; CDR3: CASSLLDRGAFF
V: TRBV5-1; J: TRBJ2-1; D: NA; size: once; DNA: TGCGCCAGCAGCATCGGGACACCCGACAATGAGCAGTTCTTC; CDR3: CASSIGTPDNEQFF
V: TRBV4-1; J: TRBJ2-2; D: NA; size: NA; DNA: TGCGCCAGCAGCCACAGAGGCAGGGTGGCAACCGGGGAGCTGTTTTTT; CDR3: CASSHRGRVATGELFF